The 9 T cell receptor beta chains presented below share a single source sample, sequenced in a study of T cells in Graves' hyperthyroidism and ophthalmopathy (dated by TCRdb to between 2018 and 2021). The library relied on multiplex PCR. Data came from an Illumina HiSeq 2000. TCR beta CDR3 regions were amplified from RNA transcripts. The first round of RT-PCR for the TCR CDR3 was performed with the HTBI primer set and the Qiagen OneStep RT-PCR kit. TCRdb reran the public reads through fastp at Q25 and MiXCR, keeping productive beta chains. Rows merge per CDR3 protein into single entries with the most common DNA and genes. Counted in this sample were under 250,000 distinct CDR3 sequences; approximately 24% of them appeared once. Clones ranked in the top ten supply under 40% of the sample. Sequencing was carried out using blood. Receptors originate from a woman aged 40 to 50 with Graves' ophthalmopathy.

This clonotype was picked up many times. V usage is TRBV18 and J usage is TRBJ1-1, with a weak D call TRBD1 (6 bases). The length of the CDR3 is 13 residues. V lost 2 bases and J lost 6, with 10 bases in between. CDR1 and CDR2 (germline): KGHSH, LQKENI. The DNA for the CDR3 is TGTGCCAGCTCACCAGTGGGGGCGTCTGAAGCTTTCTTT. Residues: CASSPVGASEAFF.

There are many counts of this clonotype. This chain connects TRBV7-8 to TRBJ2-5; a weak D match, TRBD1 (6 bases). V was clipped by 5 bases and J by 0 bases, with 16 bases between them. The CDR3 runs to 16 residues. Germline V gene lookup returns CDR1 SGHVS and CDR2 FQNEAQ. The CDR3 bases are TGTGCCAGCAGCCGTTATGGACAGACCAACCAAGAGACCCAGTACTTC. Its protein product is CASSRYGQTNQETQYF. Variable domain in full (rest from reference TRBV7-8 and TRBJ2-5): GAGVSQSPRYKVAKRGQDVALRCDPISGHVSLFWYQQALGQGPEFLTYFQNEAQLDKSGLPSDRFFAERPEGSVSTLKIQRTQQEDSAVYLCASSRYGQTNQETQYFGPGTRLLVL.

The sample holds many counts of this clonotype. The CDR3 DNA is TGCGCCAGCAGCCAGCTACAGGAATACGAGCAGTACTTC. This sequence encodes CASSQLQEYEQYF. The chain has TRBV4-1 and TRBJ2-7, with TRBD1 as a possible D gene (5 bases). The CDR3 loop spans 13 amino acids. Germline V gene data show CDR1 as MGHRA and CDR2 as YSYEKL. The V and J ends lost 3 bases and 4 bases respectively, with 10 bases between them.

This clonotype has a count of ten or more. V gene TRBV6-4 combines with J gene TRBJ2-3; 8 nucleotides align to TRBD2. The CDR3 has 15 residues. CDR1 MRHNA and CDR2 SNTAGT come from the germline V gene. The trim removed 4 bases at V and 4 bases at J, leaving 7 bases unmatched. This chain's CDR3 is CASSAGTSGADTQYF. Written as DNA, the CDR3 is TGTGCCAGCAGTGCGGGGACTAGTGGCGCAGATACGCAGTATTTT.

This clonotype was recorded once. The chain has TRBV6-1 and TRBJ1-2; unclear D gene. CDR1 is MNHNS, CDR2 SASEGT, per germline. The CDR3 totals 12 residues. V lost 7 bases and J 8 bases, leaving 14 bases between the germline ends. The CDR3 loop is CASKLAREGYTF. The CDR3 bases are TGTGCCAGCAAATTGGCCCGGGAAGGCTACACCTTC.

This clonotype has a handful of counts. A read error may explain this, as a much larger clone is one base away. For the CDR3, the DNA is TGTGCCAGCAGCGACCCGGGGGGGAGTGTAAAACTGTTTTTT. Residues: CASSDPGGSVKLFF. This chain joins TRBV6-1 and TRBJ1-4; TRBD1 is a possible D gene (5 bases). This CDR3 is 14 amino acids long. The V gene lost 6 bases and the J gene lost 10 bases, with 18 bases spanning the gap. Per the germline V gene, CDR1 is MNHNS and CDR2 is SASEGT.

This clonotype was observed at least ten times. V usage is TRBV27 and J usage is TRBJ2-6; D unresolved. Germline V gives CDR1 MNHEY, CDR2 SMNVEV (reference sequence). The CDR3 extends over 14 amino acids. V lost 8 bases to trimming and J lost 0 bases, with 8 bases between them. The CDR3 region is CASAAISGANVLTF. The CDR3 nucleotides are TGTGCCAGCGCGGCCATCTCTGGGGCCAACGTCCTGACTTTC.

This clonotype appeared many times. V and J are TRBV6-4 and TRBJ1-3, with a possible D match to TRBD1 (5 bases). Germline lookup yields CDR1 MRHNA and CDR2 SNTAGT. CDR3 length equals 14 residues. Trimming took off 4 bases at V and 3 bases at J, with 10 bases between the two ends. For the CDR3, the DNA is TGTGCCAGCAGTGCAAGACAGTTTGGAAACACCATATATTTT. Its protein is CASSARQFGNTIYF.

This clonotype showed up many times. This rearrangement joins TRBV12-3 or TRBV12-4 to TRBJ1-1, with a weak D call TRBD1 (5 bases). Trimming took off 0 bases at V and 1 base at J, with 12 bases between the two ends. This CDR3 is built from 16 residues. The CDR3 bases are TGTGCCAGCAGTTTAGCGAGTAACAGGAGGAACACTGAAGCTTTCTTT. This gives the protein CASSLASNRRNTEAFF.